This T cell receptor (beta chain) was identified in a study of T cell changes during pregnancy in multiple sclerosis. The CDR3 length is 15 residues. Germline V lookup: CDR1 MNHEY, CDR2 SVGAGI. V was clipped by 0 bases and J by 3 bases, with 9 bases between them. Profiling relied on immunoSEQ multiplex PCR, and the TCRdb table lists in-frame clones only, not all of them. The table includes more than 55,000 clones, 91% detected once. The chain employs TRBV6-5 and TRBJ1-3; a weak D match, TRBD1 (6 bases). The source is a female donor in good health, enrolled as a control in a pregnancy study. Sequenced here: peripheral blood, sampled after pregnancy. The CDR3 bases are TGTGCCAGCAGTTACTCGGGGGCTGTTGGAAACACCATATATTTT. Translating it yields CASSYSGAVGNTIYF.